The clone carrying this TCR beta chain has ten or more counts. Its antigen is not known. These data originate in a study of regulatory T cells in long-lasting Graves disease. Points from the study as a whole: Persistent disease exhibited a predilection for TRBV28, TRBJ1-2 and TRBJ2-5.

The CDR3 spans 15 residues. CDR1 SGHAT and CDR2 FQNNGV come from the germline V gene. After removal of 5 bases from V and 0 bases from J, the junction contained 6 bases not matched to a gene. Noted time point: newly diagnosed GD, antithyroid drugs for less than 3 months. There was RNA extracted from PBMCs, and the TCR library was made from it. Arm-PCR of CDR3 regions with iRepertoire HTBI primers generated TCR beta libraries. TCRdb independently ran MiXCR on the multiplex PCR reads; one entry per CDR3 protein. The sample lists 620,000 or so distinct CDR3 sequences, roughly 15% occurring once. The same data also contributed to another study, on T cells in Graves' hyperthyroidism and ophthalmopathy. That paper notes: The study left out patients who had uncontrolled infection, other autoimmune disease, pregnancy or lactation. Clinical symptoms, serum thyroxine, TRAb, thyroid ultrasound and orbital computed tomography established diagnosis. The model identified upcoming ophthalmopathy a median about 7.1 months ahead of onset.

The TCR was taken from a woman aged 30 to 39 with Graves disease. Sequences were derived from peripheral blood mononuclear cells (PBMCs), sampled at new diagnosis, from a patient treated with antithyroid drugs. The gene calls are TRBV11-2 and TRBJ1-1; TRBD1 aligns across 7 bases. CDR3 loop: CASSQGGSLNTEAFF. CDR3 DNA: TGTGCCAGCAGCCAGGGGGGCAGTTTGAACACTGAAGCTTTCTTT.